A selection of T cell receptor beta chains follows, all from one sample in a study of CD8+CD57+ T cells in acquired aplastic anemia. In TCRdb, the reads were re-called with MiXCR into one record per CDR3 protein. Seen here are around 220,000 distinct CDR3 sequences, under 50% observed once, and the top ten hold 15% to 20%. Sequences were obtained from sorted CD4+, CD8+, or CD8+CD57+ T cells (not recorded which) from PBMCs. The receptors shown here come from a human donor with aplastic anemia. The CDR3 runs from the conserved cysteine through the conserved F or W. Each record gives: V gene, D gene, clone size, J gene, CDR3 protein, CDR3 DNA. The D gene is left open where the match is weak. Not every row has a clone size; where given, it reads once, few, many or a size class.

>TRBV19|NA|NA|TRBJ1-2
CASTAMALINYGYTF
TGTGCCAGTACTGCCATGGCCCTTATTAACTATGGCTACACCTTC
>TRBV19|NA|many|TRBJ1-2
CASSTPSRGDYYGYTF
TGTGCCAGTAGTACCCCCTCCCGGGGGGATTACTATGGCTACACCTTC
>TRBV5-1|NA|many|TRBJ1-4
CASSLGTEPTNEKLFF
TGCGCCAGCAGCTTGGGGACAGAACCAACTAATGAAAAACTGTTTTTT
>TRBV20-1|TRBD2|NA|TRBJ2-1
CSANDLAGDHNEQFF
TGCAGTGCTAATGACCTGGCGGGAGATCACAATGAGCAGTTCTTC
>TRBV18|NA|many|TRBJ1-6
CASSETGTNDSPLHF
TGTGCCAGCTCAGAAACAGGGACCAACGATTCACCCCTCCACTTT
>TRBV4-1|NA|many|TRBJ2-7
CASSQEGQNRYEQYF
TGCGCCAGCAGCCAAGAAGGGCAGAACCGTTACGAGCAGTACTTC
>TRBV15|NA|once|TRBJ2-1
CATSSALGSYNEQFF
TGTGCCACCAGCAGCGCTTTAGGCTCCTACAATGAGCAGTTCTTC
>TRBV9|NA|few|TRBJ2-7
CASSVELSGVEGSLNEQYF
TGTGCCAGCAGCGTAGAATTGAGTGGGGTAGAGGGAAGCCTAAACGAGCAGTACTTC
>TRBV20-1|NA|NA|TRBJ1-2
CSARLQASYGYTF
TGCAGTGCTAGATTACAGGCCAGCTATGGCTACACCTTC
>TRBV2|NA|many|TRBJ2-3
CASSEADTQYF
TGTGCCAGCAGTGAGGCTGATACGCAGTATTTT
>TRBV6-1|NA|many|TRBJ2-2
CASETGWSGELFF
TGTGCCAGTGAGACAGGATGGTCCGGGGAGCTGTTTTTT
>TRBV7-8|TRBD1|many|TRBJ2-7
CASSIGQGRHEQYF
TGTGCCAGCAGCATCGGACAGGGGCGCCACGAGCAGTACTTC
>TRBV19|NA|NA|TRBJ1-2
CASNHRDNYGYTF
TGTGCCAGTAATCACAGGGATAACTATGGCTACACCTTC
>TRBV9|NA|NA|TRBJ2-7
CASRGTAGSYEQYF
TGTGCCAGCCGAGGGACAGCGGGGAGCTACGAGCAGTACTTC
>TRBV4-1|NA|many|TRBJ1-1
CASSQDPTRNTEAFF
TGCGCCAGCAGCCAAGATCCCACTAGGAACACTGAAGCTTTCTTT
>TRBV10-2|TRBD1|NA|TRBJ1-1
CASRRTGPGNTEAFF
TGCGCCAGCAGGAGGACAGGACCCGGGAACACTGAAGCTTTCTTT
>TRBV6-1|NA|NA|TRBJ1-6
CASNRDTNNSPLHF
TGTGCCAGCAATCGGGACACAAATAATTCACCCCTCCACTTT
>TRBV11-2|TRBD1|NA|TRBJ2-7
CASSQATPQGPNYEQYF
TGCGCCAGCAGCCAAGCGACGCCACAGGGGCCTAATTACGAGCAGTACTTC
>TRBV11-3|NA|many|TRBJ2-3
CASSPTLDRTDTQYF
TGTGCCAGCAGCCCAACTCTGGACAGAACAGATACGCAGTATTTT
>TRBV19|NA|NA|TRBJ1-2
CASSAGQTYGYTF
TGTGCCAGTAGTGCCGGACAGACCTATGGCTACACCTTC
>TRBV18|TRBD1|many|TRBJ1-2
CASSPGTGEWSGYTF
TGTGCCAGCTCACCAGGGACAGGGGAATGGAGTGGCTACACCTTC
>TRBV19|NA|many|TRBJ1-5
CASMWRGSNQPQHF
TGTGCCAGTATGTGGAGGGGTAGCAATCAGCCCCAGCATTTT
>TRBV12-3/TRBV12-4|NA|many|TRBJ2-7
CASSEGDPQLPYEQYF
TGTGCCAGCAGTGAAGGGGACCCCCAACTTCCCTACGAGCAGTACTTC
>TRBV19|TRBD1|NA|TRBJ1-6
CASSDGTGNSPLRF
TGTGCCAGTAGTGACGGGACAGGTAACTCACCCCTCCGCTTT
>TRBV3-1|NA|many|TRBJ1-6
CASSQGPARDSPLHF
TGTGCCAGCAGCCAAGGACCAGCGAGGGATTCACCCCTCCACTTT
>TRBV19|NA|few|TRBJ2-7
CAGSQQGGGSYEQYF
TGTGCCGGTAGTCAACAGGGGGGGGGGTCCTACGAGCAGTACTTC
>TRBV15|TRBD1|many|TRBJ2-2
CATSRDLTGVGGELFF
TGTGCCACCAGCAGAGATCTGACAGGGGTCGGCGGGGAGCTGTTTTTT
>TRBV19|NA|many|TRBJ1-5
CASSLQGGGNQPQHF
TGTGCCAGTAGCCTACAGGGAGGGGGCAATCAGCCCCAGCATTTT
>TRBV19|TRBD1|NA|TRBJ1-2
CASSISGTGNYGYTF
TGTGCCAGTAGTATTTCCGGGACAGGAAACTATGGCTACACCTTC
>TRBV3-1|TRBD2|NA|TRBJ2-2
CASSPPSGGGPGELFF
TGTGCCAGCAGCCCTCCTAGCGGGGGGGGCCCCGGGGAGCTGTTTTTT
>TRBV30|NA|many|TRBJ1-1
CAYTPNGANTEAFF
TGTGCCTATACTCCGAACGGAGCCAACACTGAAGCTTTCTTT
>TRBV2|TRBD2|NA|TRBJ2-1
CASSWRGRAANEQFF
TGTGCCAGCAGTTGGCGCGGGAGGGCCGCGAATGAGCAGTTCTTC
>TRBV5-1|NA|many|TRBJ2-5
CASSKSGPQETQYF
TGCGCCAGCAGCAAATCGGGACCCCAAGAGACCCAGTACTTC
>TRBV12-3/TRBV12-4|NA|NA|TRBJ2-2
CASSLRELFF
TGTGCCAGCAGTTTGAGGGAGCTGTTTTTT
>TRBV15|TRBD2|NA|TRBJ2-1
CATTTSGNEQFF
TGTGCCACCACGACTAGCGGGAATGAGCAGTTCTTC
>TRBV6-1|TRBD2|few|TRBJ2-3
CASSYPRGESTDTQYF
TGTGCCAGCAGTTATCCCCGGGGGGAGTCGACAGATACGCAGTATTTT
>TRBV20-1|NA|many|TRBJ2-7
CSARSHNYEQYF
TGCAGTGCTAGGTCTCATAACTACGAGCAGTACTTC
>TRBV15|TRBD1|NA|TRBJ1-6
CATSSYSIPGGSYNSPLHF
TGTGCCACCAGCAGTTACTCGATTCCAGGGGGCTCCTATAATTCACCCCTCCACTTT
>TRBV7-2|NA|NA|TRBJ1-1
CASSFRGTSGGVDTEAFF
TGTGCCAGCAGCTTCAGAGGTACTAGCGGGGGGGTTGACACTGAAGCTTTCTTT
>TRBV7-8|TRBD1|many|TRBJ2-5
CASSILQGARQETQYF
TGTGCCAGCAGCATACTACAGGGGGCGAGACAAGAGACCCAGTACTTC
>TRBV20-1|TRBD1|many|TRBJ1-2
CSAGQGAVNYGYTF
TGCAGTGCTGGACAGGGGGCGGTAAACTATGGCTACACCTTC
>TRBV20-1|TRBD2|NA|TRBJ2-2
CSARGLAGKNTGELFF
TGCAGTGCTAGAGGATTAGCGGGAAAGAACACCGGGGAGCTGTTTTTT
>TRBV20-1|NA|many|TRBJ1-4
CSARDVRTGEKLFF
TGCAGTGCTAGAGATGTGCGGACCGGTGAAAAACTGTTTTTT
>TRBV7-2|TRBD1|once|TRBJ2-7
CASSWDRKTYEQYF
TGTGCCAGCAGCTGGGACAGGAAGACCTACGAGCAGTACTTC
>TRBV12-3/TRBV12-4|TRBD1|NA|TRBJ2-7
CASSVGGTGPSYEQYF
TGTGCCAGCAGTGTAGGCGGGACAGGGCCATCCTACGAGCAGTACTTC
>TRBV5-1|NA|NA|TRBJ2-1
CASSLLAGRLYNEQFF
TGCGCCAGCAGCTTGCTGGCGGGGAGGCTCTACAATGAGCAGTTCTTC
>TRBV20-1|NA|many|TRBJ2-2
CSARDLGGRSTGELFF
TGCAGTGCTAGAGATCTTGGGGGGAGGAGCACCGGGGAGCTGTTTTTT
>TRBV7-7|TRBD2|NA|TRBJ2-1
CASSRGTSKGNEQFF
TGTGCCAGCAGCCGTGGGACTAGCAAGGGCAATGAGCAGTTCTTC
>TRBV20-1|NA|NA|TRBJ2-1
CSARDLQRQDPSEQFF
TGCAGTGCTAGAGATCTCCAAAGACAGGATCCGAGTGAGCAGTTCTTC
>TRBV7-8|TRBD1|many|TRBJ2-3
CASSPRQGKGADTQYF
TGTGCCAGCAGCCCCCGACAGGGCAAGGGCGCAGATACGCAGTATTTT
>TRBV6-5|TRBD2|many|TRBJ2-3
CASSSPLAGIGDTQYF
TGTGCCAGCAGTTCCCCACTAGCGGGAATAGGAGATACGCAGTATTTT
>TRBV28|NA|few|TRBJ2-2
CASSSTKTAMNTGELFF
TGTGCCAGCAGTTCCACGAAGACAGCCATGAACACCGGGGAGCTGTTTTTT
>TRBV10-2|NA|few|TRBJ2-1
CASSEGNEQFF
TGCGCCAGCAGTGAGGGAAATGAGCAGTTCTTC
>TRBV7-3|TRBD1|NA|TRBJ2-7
CASSHQGATTYEQYF
TGTGCCAGCAGCCATCAGGGGGCCACAACCTACGAGCAGTACTTC
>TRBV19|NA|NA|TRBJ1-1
CASSTGRMNTEAFF
TGTGCCAGTAGCACAGGACGGATGAACACTGAAGCTTTCTTT
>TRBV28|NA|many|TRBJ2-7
CASSTPDRGEQYF
TGTGCCAGCAGCACCCCGGACCGAGGCGAGCAGTACTTC
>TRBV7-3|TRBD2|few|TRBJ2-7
CASRRGGESYEQYF
TGTGCCAGCAGACGGGGGGGAGAGTCCTACGAGCAGTACTTC
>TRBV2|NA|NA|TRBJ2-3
CASSRPGVTNEQYF
TGTGCCAGCAGCAGGCCTGGGGTTACCAATGAGCAGTATTTT